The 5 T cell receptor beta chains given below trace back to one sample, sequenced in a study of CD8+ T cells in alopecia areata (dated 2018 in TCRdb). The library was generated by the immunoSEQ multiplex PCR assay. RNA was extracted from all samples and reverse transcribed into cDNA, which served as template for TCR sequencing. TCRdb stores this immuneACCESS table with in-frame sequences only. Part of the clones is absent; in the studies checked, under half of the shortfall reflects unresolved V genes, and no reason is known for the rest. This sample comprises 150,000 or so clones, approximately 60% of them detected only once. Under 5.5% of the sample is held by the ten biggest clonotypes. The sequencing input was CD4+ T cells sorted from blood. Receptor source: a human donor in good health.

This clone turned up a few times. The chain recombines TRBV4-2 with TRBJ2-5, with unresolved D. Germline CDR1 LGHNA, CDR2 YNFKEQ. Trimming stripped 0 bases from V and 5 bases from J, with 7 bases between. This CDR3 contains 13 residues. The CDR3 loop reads CASSQDSAETQYF. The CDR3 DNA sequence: TGTGCCAGCAGCCAAGATTCGGCGGAGACCCAGTACTTC.

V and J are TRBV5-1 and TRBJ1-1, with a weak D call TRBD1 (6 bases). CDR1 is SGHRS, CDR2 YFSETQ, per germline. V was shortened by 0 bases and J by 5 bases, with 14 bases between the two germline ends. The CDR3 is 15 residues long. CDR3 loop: CASSLVGRGQTEAFF. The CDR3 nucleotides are TGCGCCAGCAGCTTGGTAGGCCGGGGGCAAACTGAAGCTTTCTTT.

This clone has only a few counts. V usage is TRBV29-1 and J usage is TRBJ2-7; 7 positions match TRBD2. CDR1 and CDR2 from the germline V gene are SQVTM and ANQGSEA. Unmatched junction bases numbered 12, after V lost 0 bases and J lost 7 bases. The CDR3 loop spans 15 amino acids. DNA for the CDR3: TGCAGCGTTGAAGATCAAGCGGGGTCGAGGGGTGAGCAGTACTTC. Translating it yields CSVEDQAGSRGEQYF.

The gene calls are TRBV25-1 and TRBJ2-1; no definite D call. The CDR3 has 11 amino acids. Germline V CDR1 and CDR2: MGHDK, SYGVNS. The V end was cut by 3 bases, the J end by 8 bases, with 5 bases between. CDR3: CASSERHEQFF. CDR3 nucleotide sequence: TGTGCCAGCAGTGAGAGGCATGAGCAGTTCTTC.

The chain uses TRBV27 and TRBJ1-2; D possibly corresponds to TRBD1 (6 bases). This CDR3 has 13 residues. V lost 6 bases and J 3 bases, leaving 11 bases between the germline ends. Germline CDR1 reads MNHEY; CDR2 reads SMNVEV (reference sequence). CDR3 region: CASSQQGYYGYTF. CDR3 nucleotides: TGTGCCAGCAGCCAACAGGGCTACTATGGCTACACCTTC.